Detailed here is one T cell receptor beta chain. The CDR3 runs 11 residues. Per germline, CDR1 SQVTM and CDR2 ANQGSEA. Trimming removed 5 bases at V and 4 bases at J, with 8 bases between. PCR was performed a second time for about 7 to 11 cycles using a sample-barcoded 5' primer and a J-beta primer mix. A single record per CDR3 protein comes from TCRdb applying MiXCR to the 5' RACE reads. The sample records about 1,500,000 distinct CDR3 sequences, approximately 38% being singletons. The sample originates from a study of blood T cells in healthy people across ages. The sample comprised blood. The receptor was isolated from a woman in her late teens or twenties in good health. The chain couples TRBV29-1 to TRBJ1-1, with D perhaps TRBD1 (6 bases). CDR3 sequence (DNA): TGCAGCGTTTTCAGGGGCACTGAAGCTTTCTTT. It specifies CSVFRGTEAFF.